Listed below are T cell receptor beta chains from one sample, sequenced in a study of blood T cells in healthy people across ages. TCRdb reprocessed the 5' RACE reads with MiXCR, giving one entry per CDR3 protein. Seen here are over 750,000 distinct CDR3 sequences, about 25% observed once, and the top ten hold 9.4%. This same sample was also taken into another study, of T cells of mothers and their children.

The sequenced sample consisted of blood. The receptor set was obtained from a boy younger than 18 in good health. CDR3s include the opening cysteine and the closing phenylalanine or tryptophan.

TRBJ2-7,13,TRBV29-1,CSASGDPLYEQYF
TRBJ2-3,15,TRBV4-1,CASSQTSGSGDTQYF
-,14,TRBV6-6,CASGRQGVDNEQFF
TRBJ2-2,15,TRBV11-2,CASSSGLAGGGELFF
TRBJ2-7,15,TRBV4-2,CASSLTMEHSYEQYF
TRBJ2-4,14,TRBV11-2,CASSLVEGGSQQYF
TRBJ1-2,22,TRBV5-6,CATKSRWPRSVHLLTGEDGYTF
-,15,TRBV7-3,CASSDRLAHTYEQYF
TRBJ1-4,15,TRBV9,CASSVEGVTNEKLFF
TRBJ2-1,17,TRBV12-3/TRBV12-4,CASSLEPLQRGQIEQFF
TRBJ2-3,16,TRBV11-2,CASSLGASGTTDTQYF
TRBJ2-4,11,TRBV20-1,CSAGLAGNAHF
TRBJ1-2,11,TRBV29-1,CSVLLGDSHAF
TRBJ2-5,14,TRBV29-1,CSVVSGGAGETQYF
TRBJ2-4,16,TRBV7-8,CASSLPPGQGWDIQYF
-,14,TRBV7-2,CASSPPAGWHEQYF
TRBJ2-2,17,TRBV6-5,CASSYSTGAGMTGELFF
TRBJ2-7,15,TRBV3-1,CASSHRDRRTYEQYF
TRBJ2-5,14,TRBV4-1,CASSQDLSQETQYF
-,12,TRBV29-1,CSIEEGSYEQYF
TRBJ1-2,16,TRBV13,CASSFDGQGKNYGYTF
TRBJ1-2,13,TRBV12-3/TRBV12-4,CASSPGPVIGYTF
TRBJ2-5,11,TRBV20-1,CSARIQGMPYF
TRBJ2-7,10,TRBV28,CASNPYEQYF
TRBJ2-3,16,TRBV4-2,CASSPFGGGEEYTQYF
TRBJ2-7,13,TRBV4-3,CASSQRTTYEQYF
TRBJ2-1,12,TRBV6-5,CASSSPYDEQFF
TRBJ2-7,17,TRBV14,CASSQTSTSGRTYEQYF
-,15,TRBV29-1,CSVEGAVQGYNEQFF
TRBJ2-5,12,TRBV29-1,CSVPKDQETQYF
TRBJ2-1,14,TRBV4-1,CASSHRGAYNEQFF
TRBJ2-3,14,TRBV15,CATSRVAGSDTQYF
TRBJ2-5,16,TRBV12-3/TRBV12-4,CASSGTGEPNQETQYF
TRBJ2-1,14,TRBV5-1,CASSKGQSYNEQFF
TRBJ2-5,16,TRBV20-1,CSVQSPGLAGRETQYF
TRBJ2-5,16,TRBV19,CASSTIPSQGRETQYF
TRBJ1-1,16,TRBV4-3,CASSQDTTGYFTEAFF
TRBJ2-3,14,TRBV7-9,CASSFTGGPDTQYF
TRBJ2-3,13,TRBV10-3,CAISESSSDTQYF
TRBJ1-1,13,TRBV12-3/TRBV12-4,CASSFRAGEAAFF
TRBJ2-7,12,TRBV29-1,CSVATAADEQYF
TRBJ2-5,11,TRBV12-3/TRBV12-4,CASSWAKTQYF
TRBJ2-7,15,TRBV10-3,CAISESGIASYEQYF
TRBJ2-5,12,TRBV6-6,CASSYPNVAQYF
TRBJ2-2,15,TRBV6-5,CASSYSNGNTGELFF
TRBJ2-5,12,TRBV6-2/TRBV6-3,CASSPDNYEQYF
TRBJ2-1,14,TRBV7-2,CASSLALVDNEQFF
TRBJ1-1,14,TRBV6-6,CASSRGTVNTEAFF
TRBJ2-3,15,TRBV6-1,CAGAPPSGGTDTQYF
TRBJ2-7,14,TRBV11-1,CASTGQEDSYEQYF
TRBJ2-1,14,TRBV5-1,CASSSETGVGEQFF
-,15,TRBV20-1,CSTLSPKGPQQTQYF
TRBJ2-1,16,TRBV6-2/TRBV6-3,CASSSPAASSYNEQFF
TRBJ2-3,14,TRBV2,CASTLRQLTDTQYF
TRBJ2-4,14,TRBV20-1,CSALSPLALDIQYF
TRBJ2-7,14,TRBV5-1,CASSLAGRGYEQYF